This TCR beta chain was found in a study of cytomegalovirus exposure and HLA in healthy donors. Study results and limitations: Later work showed greater clonal expansion in HLA-associated TCR beta chains than in equally common others. The only immune exposure information that was available was CMV serostatus. A previous analysis found most TCR beta V segments productive roughly 87% or roughly 30% of the time. In a later analysis, common viral pathogens appeared linked to several of the most significant clusters.

Amplification used 60 Vbeta primers and 13 Jbeta primers. The repertoire was sequenced with immunoSEQ multiplex PCR; TCRdb's copy has only in-frame clones and lacks some. The data show around 140,000 clones, about four fifths seen once. About this clone itself: What it recognizes is unknown.

V lost 8 bases and J lost 11; bases outside the gene matches: 7. Per germline, CDR1 SNHLY and CDR2 FYNNEI. There are 13 residues in the CDR3. The sequence was collected from a man in his forties or fifties in good health and CMV-seronegative. Source material: PBMCs. The chain employs TRBV2 and TRBJ1-6; 9 bases fit TRBD1. The CDR3 bases are TGTGCCAGCCAAACAGGGGGCAGTCCACCCCTCCACTTT. Translating it yields CASQTGGSPPLHF.